The rows below give T cell receptor beta chains drawn from one sample of a study of PD-1 blockade in mismatch repair-deficient tumors. Generated by immunoSEQ multiplex PCR, the TCRdb table keeps only in-frame clones and is missing some. The data show 60,000 to 75,000 clones, with about 91% seen just once and around 13% held by the top ten. The source material was peripheral blood, sampled 52 weeks after starting pembrolizumab. The receptors were gathered from an adult with mismatch repair-deficient cancer. The CDR3 runs from the conserved cysteine through the conserved F or W. A D gene is named only where the DNA matches it firmly. Part of the rows lack a size; the others show once, few, many or a class for expanded clones.

size	V	J	D	CDR3	DNA
NA	TRBV5-1	TRBJ2-5	NA	CASRGASTGLGETQYF	TGCGCCAGCAGAGGGGCATCTACGGGACTCGGAGAGACCCAGTACTTC
few	TRBV5-1	TRBJ1-1	TRBD1	CASSSNRGPNTEAFF	TGCGCCAGCAGCTCGAACAGGGGGCCGAACACTGAAGCTTTCTTT
NA	TRBV25-1	TRBJ2-1	TRBD1	CASSEYTTGGTFF	TGTGCCAGCAGTGAATATACGACAGGGGGCACGTTCTTC
NA	TRBV2	TRBJ2-7	TRBD2	CASTAGSGGTYEQYF	TGTGCCAGCACGGCTGGGAGCGGGGGAACCTACGAGCAGTACTTC
NA	TRBV5-1	TRBJ2-5	NA	CASSLIARDIETQYF	TGCGCCAGCAGCTTGATCGCTCGGGACATTGAGACCCAGTACTTC
NA	TRBV25-1	TRBJ2-7	NA	CASSDLFEQYF	TGTGCCAGCAGTGACTTATTCGAGCAGTACTTC
NA	TRBV5-4	TRBJ1-1	NA	CASSSGGHMNTEAFF	TGTGCCAGCAGCTCGGGGGGACACATGAACACTGAAGCTTTCTTT
once	TRBV7-6	TRBJ2-7	NA	CASSPQTGLSSYEQYF	TGTGCCAGCAGCCCCCAGACAGGCTTAAGCTCCTACGAGCAGTACTTC
NA	TRBV27	TRBJ2-5	TRBD2	CASSYSGRSQETQYF	TGTGCCAGTAGTTACAGCGGGAGGAGCCAAGAGACCCAGTACTTC
NA	TRBV6-5	TRBJ1-4	TRBD1	CASSYSGQRREKLFF	TGTGCCAGCAGTTACTCGGGACAGCGGAGGGAAAAACTGTTTTTT
NA	TRBV5-1	TRBJ2-7	TRBD2	CASSFSGSTNEQYF	TGCGCCAGCAGCTTTAGCGGGAGTACTAACGAGCAGTACTTC
NA	TRBV19	TRBJ2-6	NA	CASGGFSGANVLTF	TGTGCCAGTGGGGGATTTTCTGGGGCCAACGTCCTGACTTTC
NA	TRBV29-1	TRBJ2-5	NA	CSVATGSGETQYF	TGCAGCGTAGCGACAGGCTCGGGGGAGACCCAGTACTTC
few	TRBV6-6	TRBJ2-7	TRBD1	CASTETGAYEQYF	TGTGCCAGCACGGAGACAGGGGCCTACGAGCAGTACTTC
once	TRBV11-2	TRBJ2-1	TRBD2	CASSFREGSYNEQFF	TGTGCCAGCAGCTTCCGGGAGGGCTCCTACAATGAGCAGTTCTTC
NA	TRBV19	TRBJ2-7	NA	CASSMVAGPSYEQYF	TGTGCCAGTAGTATGGTGGCAGGGCCTTCCTACGAGCAGTACTTC
NA	TRBV29-1	TRBJ2-3	TRBD2	CSGGLAGSTDTQYF	TGCAGCGGGGGACTAGCGGGGAGCACAGATACGCAGTATTTT
NA	TRBV11-3	TRBJ2-7	NA	CASSFTSQGLGYEQYF	TGTGCCAGCAGCTTCACCTCACAGGGACTGGGCTACGAGCAGTACTTC
NA	TRBV7-9	TRBJ2-7	NA	CASSPLGVYEQYF	TGTGCCAGCAGCCCCTTGGGGGTCTACGAGCAGTACTTC
few	TRBV4-3	TRBJ2-4	NA	CASSLGKVASALNIQYF	TGCGCCAGCAGCCTAGGGAAGGTGGCTAGCGCCTTAAACATTCAGTACTTC
few	TRBV5-4	TRBJ2-7	TRBD1	CASSLWDRAYEQYF	TGTGCCAGCAGCTTGTGGGACAGGGCCTACGAGCAGTACTTC
once	TRBV10-3	TRBJ2-3	TRBD2	CAISPRLADTITDTQYF	TGTGCCATCAGTCCTAGACTAGCGGACACCATCACAGATACGCAGTATTTT
NA	TRBV9	TRBJ2-7	NA	CASSVATSSTYEQYF	TGTGCCAGCAGCGTAGCTACTAGCAGTACCTACGAGCAGTACTTC
once	TRBV27	TRBJ2-7	NA	CASSLSLRGEQYF	TGTGCCAGCAGTTTATCCCTCCGAGGCGAGCAGTACTTC
NA	TRBV6-4	TRBJ1-1	NA	CAPLEGSYTEAFF	TGTGCCCCCCTTGAGGGGAGCTACACTGAAGCTTTCTTT
NA	TRBV4-1	TRBJ2-2	NA	CASSQVQDSRAGELFF	TGCGCCAGCAGCCAAGTACAGGATTCCAGGGCCGGGGAGCTGTTTTTT
NA	TRBV7-2	TRBJ2-3	NA	CASSLPQTSTDTQYF	TGTGCCAGCAGCTTACCCCAGACTAGCACAGATACGCAGTATTTT
NA	TRBV11-1	TRBJ2-1	TRBD2	CASSLSARREWGVYNEQFF	TGTGCCAGCAGCCTTTCGGCCCGGCGGGAGTGGGGGGTCTACAATGAGCAGTTCTTC
once	TRBV5-1	TRBJ2-3	NA	CASKPGYSTDTQYF	TGCGCCAGTAAGCCGGGCTATAGCACAGATACGCAGTATTTT
NA	TRBV9	TRBJ2-2	TRBD1	CASSVGGGNTGELFF	TGTGCCAGCAGCGTAGGAGGGGGCAACACCGGGGAGCTGTTTTTT
NA	TRBV7-9	TRBJ2-1	TRBD1	CASSSHQGDEQFF	TGTGCCAGCAGCTCCCACCAGGGGGATGAGCAGTTCTTC
NA	TRBV4-1	TRBJ2-1	NA	CASSPKLGTNEQFF	TGCGCCAGCAGCCCTAAGTTGGGTACGAATGAGCAGTTCTTC
NA	TRBV28	TRBJ2-7	TRBD1	CASSSSLDRSPYEQYF	TGTGCCAGCAGTTCCTCCCTGGACAGGAGCCCCTACGAGCAGTACTTC
NA	TRBV28	TRBJ2-7	TRBD1	CASSFTYRGLTYEQYF	TGTGCCAGCAGTTTCACCTACAGGGGGCTTACCTACGAGCAGTACTTC
NA	TRBV28	TRBJ1-1	NA	CASSPREFGPKAFF	TGTGCCAGCAGTCCCCGGGAGTTTGGCCCAAAAGCTTTCTTT
NA	TRBV12-5	TRBJ2-2	NA	CASGLVPQGHTGELFF	TGTGCTAGTGGTTTGGTCCCCCAGGGACACACCGGGGAGCTGTTTTTT
NA	TRBV29-1	TRBJ2-2	NA	CSVEDRTGELFF	TGCAGCGTTGAAGACCGCACCGGGGAGCTGTTTTTT
NA	TRBV7-9	TRBJ1-1	NA	CASSFRVPEAFF	TGTGCCAGCAGCTTCCGCGTCCCTGAAGCTTTCTTT
NA	TRBV7-3	TRBJ1-3	NA	CASSPGGNTIYF	TGTGCCAGCAGCCCCGGGGGAAACACCATATATTTT
NA	TRBV19	TRBJ1-5	NA	CASSPPRERGYGQPQHF	TGTGCCAGTAGCCCCCCCAGGGAGAGGGGGTATGGTCAGCCCCAGCATTTT
NA	TRBV5-1	TRBJ2-5	NA	CASSFRETQYF	TGCGCCAGCAGCTTCAGAGAGACCCAGTACTTC
NA	TRBV5-4	TRBJ2-7	NA	CASSFSGYEQYF	TGTGCCAGCAGCTTTTCCGGCTACGAGCAGTACTTC
NA	TRBV6-5	TRBJ2-7	NA	CASSYKPNSIYEQYF	TGTGCCAGCAGTTACAAGCCCAACTCAATATACGAGCAGTACTTC
NA	TRBV4-1	TRBJ2-7	TRBD1	CASSPRDSSYEQYF	TGCGCCAGCAGCCCAAGGGACAGCTCCTACGAGCAGTACTTC
once	TRBV30	TRBJ2-2	TRBD2	CAWSGLAGGSGELFF	TGTGCCTGGAGCGGACTAGCGGGAGGTTCCGGGGAGCTGTTTTTT
NA	TRBV19	TRBJ1-2	NA	CASRNWETTNYGYTF	TGTGCCAGTAGGAACTGGGAGACGACTAACTATGGCTACACCTTC
NA	TRBV7-9	TRBJ2-1	TRBD2	CASSFQTSGSHNEQFF	TGTGCCAGCAGCTTCCAGACTAGCGGGAGTCACAATGAGCAGTTCTTC
NA	TRBV23-1	TRBJ2-3	NA	CASSSTDTQYF	TGCGCCAGCAGCAGCACAGATACGCAGTATTTT
NA	TRBV11-2	TRBJ2-7	NA	CASSFGGWEQYF	TGTGCCAGCAGCTTCGGAGGTTGGGAGCAGTACTTC
NA	TRBV11-2	TRBJ2-7	NA	CASSSLYEQYF	TGTGCCAGCAGCTCCCTCTACGAGCAGTACTTC
NA	TRBV4-3	TRBJ2-1	NA	CASSLMRGSSNEQFF	TGCGCCAGCAGCCTCATGAGGGGGTCTAGTAATGAGCAGTTCTTC
NA	TRBV27	TRBJ2-3	NA	CASSPLRTAGHTDTQYF	TGTGCCAGCAGTCCGCTTCGGACTGCCGGCCACACAGATACGCAGTATTTT
NA	TRBV4-3	TRBJ2-6	NA	CASSYKGSGANVLTF	TGCGCCAGCAGTTACAAGGGTTCTGGGGCCAACGTCCTGACTTTC
NA	TRBV5-1	TRBJ2-7	TRBD1	CASSQQGRSYEQYF	TGCGCCAGCAGCCAACAGGGGCGATCGTACGAGCAGTACTTC
NA	TRBV5-6	TRBJ2-3	NA	CASSLGGYTDTQYF	TGTGCCAGCAGCTTGGGGGGGTACACAGATACGCAGTATTTT
NA	TRBV28	TRBJ2-7	NA	CASSLSGSTYEQYF	TGTGCCAGCAGCCTCAGCGGGTCGACCTACGAGCAGTACTTC
NA	TRBV13	TRBJ2-3	TRBD2	CASSPDPGGDSTDTQYF	TGTGCCAGCAGCCCAGACCCGGGAGGGGATAGCACAGATACGCAGTATTTT
NA	TRBV7-9	TRBJ2-5	TRBD1	CASSKRTGVQETQYF	TGTGCCAGCAGCAAGCGGACAGGGGTCCAAGAGACCCAGTACTTC
NA	TRBV19	TRBJ1-5	NA	CASSRRTREHSNQPQHF	TGTGCCAGTAGTCGGAGGACACGAGAACATAGCAATCAGCCCCAGCATTTT
NA	TRBV19	TRBJ2-7	NA	CASSSALGVYEQYF	TGTGCCAGTAGTTCAGCTCTAGGGGTGTACGAGCAGTACTTC